Presented here are 27 T cell receptor beta chains from one specimen sequenced in a study of CD8+CD57+ T cells in acquired aplastic anemia. The use of genomic DNA as template underpinned the TCR beta VDJ and CDR3 profiling. From the reads, TCRdb called clonotypes with MiXCR, one entry per CDR3 protein. The table shows approximately 250,000 distinct CDR3 sequences, with approximately 86% occurring only once. Individuals selected for sequencing had exhibited CD8+CD57+ cell expansion on flow cytometry. The sequenced sample consisted of sorted CD4+, CD8+, or CD8+CD57+ T cells (not recorded which) from PBMCs. These receptors all stem from a human donor with aplastic anemia.

On this clonotype itself: The junction departs from germline at one end; a sequencing error may be responsible. The V gene is TRBV9, the J gene TRBJ2-3; D is unclear. There are 14 residues in the CDR3. Germline values: CDR1 SGDLS, CDR2 YYNGEE. In DNA form, the CDR3 reads TGTGCCAGCAGCGTAGCGGTCTCGACCGATCAGCCCCATTTT. Translated, it gives CASSVAVSTDQPHF.

Worth noting for this clonotype: Given the absence of the conserved phenylalanine or tryptophan at the CDR3 end, a read error is likely. The rearrangement links TRBV15 to TRBJ2-6; D is perhaps TRBD2 (6 bases). Germline V CDR1 and CDR2: LNHNV, YYDKDF (reference sequence). This CDR3 region has 16 residues. CDR3 protein: CASSRAGSYGANVLTP. DNA of the CDR3: TGTGCCAGCAGCAGAGCGGGTAGCTACGGGGCCAACGTCCTGACTCCC.

As for this clonotype: One end of the junction does not line up with germline, which may come from a read error. The chain is built from TRBV11-1 and TRBJ2-5; either TRBD1 or TRBD2 may supply D (5 bases each). The CDR3 has 14 amino acids. Germline V gene data show CDR1 as SGHAT and CDR2 as FQDESV (reference sequence). Here the CDR3 reads CASSMGTEALTQYF. The CDR3, as DNA: TGCGCCAGCAGCATGGGGACCGAAGCTTTGACCCAGTACTTC.

The chain has TRBV9 and TRBJ2-3; D is perhaps TRBD1 (5 bases). Trimming stripped 0 bases from V and 15 bases from J, with 20 bases between. Per germline, CDR1 SGDLS and CDR2 YYNGEE. CDR3 length equals 14 residues. As DNA, the CDR3 is TGTGCCAGCAGCGTAGTTGATTTTGGGGCGACGGATTATTTT. Amino acids: CASSVVDFGATDYF.

V usage is TRBV15 and J usage is TRBJ2-7; possibly TRBD2 for D (5 bases). The DNA end is more similar to TRBJ2-1, so the J call may be wrong. This CDR3 has 15 residues. Per the germline V gene, CDR1 is LNHNV and CDR2 is YYDKDF (reference sequence). The CDR3 spells CATSRDGSEASEQFF. The CDR3 DNA follows: TGTGCCACCAGCAGAGATGGTAGCGAAGCGTCCGAGCAGTTCTTC.

The chain has TRBV7-2 and TRBJ2-5, with D perhaps matching TRBD2 (6 bases). The CDR3 runs 11 residues. The ends were cut back, 6 bases at V and 7 bases at J, with 9 bases in the middle. Germline-derived CDR1 and CDR2 are SGHTA and FQGNSA. The CDR3 nucleotides are TGTGCCAGCAGGACAGCGGGGACCCAGTACTTC. This sequence encodes CASRTAGTQYF. The variable domain in full, completed from reference TRBV7-2 and TRBJ2-5, reads GAGVSQSPSNKVTEKGKDVELRCDPISGHTALYWYRQSLGQGLEFLIYFQGNSAPDKSGLPSDRFSAERTGGSVSTLTIQRTQQEDSAVYLCASRTAGTQYFGPGTRLLVL.

The chain employs TRBV9 and TRBJ1-1, with D unclear. CDR3 length: 16 amino acids. V was pared by 5 bases and J by 8 bases, with 25 bases between. CDR1 and CDR2 from the germline V gene are SGDLS and YYNGEE. CDR3 DNA: TGTGCCAGCAGAGGCGAAGCCGTCCCCTCAGGCCGGGAAGCTTTCTTT. Its translation: CASRGEAVPSGREAFF.

This clonotype was seen just once. V is TRBV7-8 and J is TRBJ2-1, with 7 nucleotides matching TRBD2. Losses at the gene ends were 1 base for V and 10 bases for J; bases not matched to a gene: 13. The CDR3 consists of 16 residues. The V gene's germline CDR1 is SGHVS and CDR2 FQNEAQ. The CDR3, as DNA: TGTGCCAGCAGCTTAGAGGGAGGTGGGGGGAGGGAGGAGCAGTTCTTC. It specifies CASSLEGGGGREEQFF.

Of note for this clonotype: The missing conserved phenylalanine or tryptophan at the end of this CDR3 makes a read error likely. The DNA is left out, because the CDR3 cannot be placed on it with certainty; the CDR3 is given as TCRdb lists it. The chain links TRBV2 to TRBJ1-2; the table's D call, TRBD1, was not checked against the DNA. Germline CDR1 is SNHLY and CDR2 is FYNNEI. The CDR3 is 15 amino acids in total, end residues counted. CDR3: CASGGGGTDTHGFGS.

In its sample, this clonotype was seen a few times. The rearrangement joins TRBV5-4 to TRBJ2-3, with 9 bases fitting TRBD2. The CDR3 covers 17 residues. The V gene end was trimmed by 2 bases and the J gene end by 3 bases; junction bases not matched to a gene: 10. The germline gives CDR1 SGHNT, CDR2 YYREEE (reference sequence). CDR3 nucleotides: TGTGCCAGCAGCTTTACTAGCGTAGCGGGAGAGACAGATACGCAGTATTTT. Its protein product is CASSFTSVAGETDTQYF. Full variable domain (missing parts from reference TRBV5-4 and TRBJ2-3): ETGVTQSPTHLIKTRGQQVTLRCSSQSGHNTVSWYQQALGQGPQFIFQYYREEENGRGNFPPRFSGLQFPNYSSELNVNALELDDSALYLCASSFTSVAGETDTQYFGPGTRLTVL.

As regards this clonotype: An end of the junction does not agree with germline; a read error may underlie this. The gene calls are TRBV7-6 and TRBJ2-5; possible D gene TRBD2, 6 bases. The CDR3 consists of 12 residues. CDR1 is SGHVS and CDR2 is FNYEAQ in the germline V gene. CDR3 nucleotides: TGTGCCAGCAACTCGGCTAGGGGACTTTCACCCTTC. Encoded protein: CASNSARGLSPF.

The chain couples TRBV7-3 to TRBJ1-2, with D maybe TRBD1 (5 bases). Germline CDR1 reads SGHTA; CDR2 reads FQGTGA. V dropped 6 bases and J dropped 3 bases, with 23 bases sitting between them. The CDR3 loop spans 17 amino acids. CDR3 sequence (DNA): TGTGCCAGCAGTTCTAGCGGGACTTGGGGCGCCGACTATGGCTACACCTTC. This encodes CASSSSGTWGADYGYTF.

The genes are TRBV9 and TRBJ2-7, with no clear D. This CDR3 comprises 12 residues. V dropped 3 bases and J dropped 4 bases, with 8 bases sitting between them. Germline CDR1 and CDR2: SGDLS and YYNGEE. The CDR3, as DNA: TGTGCCAGCAGCGGTGACAAATACGAGCAGTACTTC. Its protein is CASSGDKYEQYF.

This clonotype was found a few times. The CDR3 sequence: CASSWTGSTDTQYF. The DNA for the CDR3 is TGTGCCAGCAGCTGGACAGGGAGCACAGATACGCAGTATTTT. This chain links TRBV7-2 with TRBJ2-3; TRBD1 matches 8 bases. This CDR3 is 14 amino acids long. J lost 0 bases, V lost 4 bases, and 0 bases had no gene match. Germline loops: CDR1 SGHTA, CDR2 FQGNSA.

On this clonotype itself: Relative to the germline gene, one junction end is altered; a read error may explain this. CDR3 region: CASSSRDRGLGYGYAF. The CDR3 DNA is TGTGCCAGCAGCTCACGGGACAGGGGGTTGGGTTATGGCTATGCCTTC. The gene calls are TRBV2 and TRBJ1-2; TRBD1 matches at 11 bases. This CDR3 has 16 amino acids. Per the germline V gene, CDR1 is SNHLY and CDR2 is FYNNEI.

The table lists this clonotype with a count of one. This chain uses TRBV7-9 with TRBJ2-4, with D perhaps matching TRBD2 (7 bases). The germline V gene has CDR1 SEHNR and CDR2 FQNEAQ (reference sequence). The V end was cut by 1 base, the J end by 10 bases, with 20 bases between. The CDR3 spans 16 residues. DNA for the CDR3: TGTGCCAGCAGCTTAGATAGAGGGGGGGCGAAAGATATTCAGTACTTC. It yields the protein CASSLDRGGAKDIQYF.

As to this clonotype: A read error is likely, as this CDR3 ends without the conserved phenylalanine or tryptophan. The limits of the CDR3 on the DNA are not certain, so only TCRdb's listed CDR3 is given. J is TRBJ1-6 and V is TRBV7-9; the listed D gene, TRBD1, was not tested against the DNA. The CDR3 extends over 13 residues, inclusive of both ends. The germline V gene has CDR1 SEHNR and CDR2 FQNEAQ (reference sequence). The CDR3 is CASSFDRSRRSDE.

V gene TRBV20-1 combines with J gene TRBJ2-7; 10 bases align to TRBD2. Germline loops: CDR1 DFQATT, CDR2 SNEGSKA (reference sequence). Unmatched junction bases numbered 3, after V lost 1 base and J lost 3 bases. The CDR3 is 14 amino acids. CDR3 loop: CSARVTSGVYEQYF. CDR3 sequence (DNA): TGCAGTGCTAGAGTAACTAGCGGGGTCTACGAGCAGTACTTC.

In regard to this clonotype: A junction boundary mismatches the germline segment, possibly from a read error. V usage is TRBV7-3 and J usage is TRBJ2-3; D is unclear. The CDR3 is 13 amino acids. CDR1 is SGHTA, CDR2 FQGTGA, per germline. The CDR3 sequence is CASGDRANAAEHF. The CDR3 nucleotides are TGTGCCAGCGGAGACCGGGCCAACGCCGCGGAACATTTT.

With regard to this clonotype: The junction departs from germline at one end; a sequencing error may be responsible. The V gene is TRBV7-9, the J gene TRBJ2-3; possibly TRBD1 for D (6 bases). Germline V gene lookup returns CDR1 SEHNR and CDR2 FQNEAQ (reference sequence). This CDR3 contains 14 residues. This chain's CDR3 is CASSSGHPCRTDPF. The CDR3 region has the DNA TGTGCCAGCAGCTCGGGACACCCCTGTCGTACGGACCCATTT.

The sample holds many counts of this clonotype. This sequence joins TRBV7-9 and TRBJ2-7, with D tentatively TRBD1 (7 bases). Looked up from germline, CDR1 is SEHNR and CDR2 is FQNEAQ (reference sequence). V lost 3 bases, J lost 1 base, and 22 bases lay in between. This CDR3 has 18 amino acids. The chain's CDR3 is CASSFQRGGTALSYEQYV. DNA of the CDR3: TGTGCCAGCAGCTTTCAACGAGGCGGGACAGCCCTTTCCTACGAGCAGTACGTC.

Points on this clonotype: A much larger clone differs by one base, so this may be a read error. The V and J genes are TRBV7-2 and TRBJ2-7; 7 bases agree with TRBD1. V trimming: 3 bases; J trimming: 3 bases; junction bases outside the gene matches: 17. This CDR3 has 18 residues. The germline CDR1 and CDR2 sequences are SGHTA and FQGNSA. CDR3 residues: CASSLKGGADYGYYEQYV. CDR3 sequence (DNA): TGTGCCAGCAGCTTGAAAGGGGGCGCCGACTATGGCTACTACGAGCAGTACGTC.

Worth noting for this clonotype: At one end the junction does not follow the germline gene, possibly because of a read error. V usage is TRBV2 and J usage is TRBJ2-7, with TRBD2 as a possible D gene (7 bases). This CDR3 comprises 12 residues. CDR1 and CDR2 (germline): SNHLY, FYNNEI. This chain's CDR3 is CASSQGGVEQQF. The CDR3, as DNA: TGTGCCAGCAGCCAAGGGGGGGTAGAGCAGCAGTTC.

The V and J genes are TRBV20-1 and TRBJ1-1; D might be TRBD1 (5 bases). The V gene lost 5 bases and the J gene lost 3 bases, with 10 bases spanning the gap. Germline CDR1 and CDR2: DFQATT and SNEGSKA (reference sequence). CDR3 size: 12 residues. In DNA, the CDR3 is TGCAGTGCTGCTCAAGGGGACACTGAAGCTTTCTTT. Residues: CSAAQGDTEAFF.

The chain has TRBV15 and TRBJ2-3; D is unresolved. The better agreement between TRBJ2-5 and the DNA end casts doubt on the J call. This CDR3 contains 14 residues. Germline values: CDR1 LNHNV, CDR2 YYDKDF (reference sequence). CDR3 amino acids: CATSLRGEPRVQYF. The CDR3 nucleotides are TGTGCCACCAGCCTACGCGGCGAGCCACGGGTCCAGTACTTC.

Regarding this clonotype: The missing conserved phenylalanine or tryptophan at the end of this CDR3 makes a read error likely. Because the CDR3's place on the DNA is in doubt, the DNA is left out and the CDR3 is given as listed by TCRdb. This chain links TRBV7-2 with TRBJ2-7; the table assigns TRBD1, which was not confirmed against the DNA. CDR1 SGHTA and CDR2 FQGNSA come from the germline V gene. The CDR3 is made up of 13 amino acids, end residues included. Here the CDR3 reads CASGSAQARGHYC.

The chain combines TRBV12-3 or TRBV12-4 with TRBJ1-2; no reliable D call. V gave up 7 bases and J gave up 8 bases, with 17 bases separating them. The CDR3 spans 13 residues. The CDR3 loop is CASTALRHGGYTF. The CDR3, as DNA: TGTGCCAGCACTGCGTTGAGGCATGGGGGCTACACCTTC.